The 28 T cell receptor beta chains below all came from one sample that was sequenced in a study of T cell changes during pregnancy in multiple sclerosis. Some clones are missing from TCRdb's copy, which holds only in-frame ones; the method was immunoSEQ multiplex PCR. The table includes about 44,000 clones, around 90% detected once. The sequencing used CD4+ T cells from peripheral blood mononuclear cells, collected in the third trimester of pregnancy. These receptors all stem from a female donor with multiple sclerosis, enrolled in a pregnancy study.

This clone was seen more than once but under ten times. The chain carries TRBV25-1 and TRBJ2-3, with 11 bases fitting TRBD2. The trim removed 5 bases at V and 0 bases at J, leaving 10 bases unmatched. The germline gives CDR1 MGHDK, CDR2 SYGVNS. This CDR3 has 18 amino acids. The CDR3 is CASSFSPRTSGSTDTQYF. CDR3 in DNA: TGTGCCAGCAGTTTCTCCCCGCGGACTAGCGGGAGCACAGATACGCAGTATTTT.

The genes are TRBV6-5 and TRBJ2-7; TRBD2 matches at 10 bases. Germline CDR1 is MNHEY and CDR2 is SVGAGI. The CDR3 is 14 amino acids. Losses at the gene ends were 6 bases for V and 1 base for J; bases not matched to a gene: 3. The CDR3 bases are TGTGCCAGCAGGAGGACTAGCGGTTCCTACGAGCAGTACTTC. It yields the protein CASRRTSGSYEQYF.

This clone came up once. The chain is built from TRBV4-2 and TRBJ1-2; 9 nucleotides align to TRBD1. Germline assignment: CDR1 LGHNA and CDR2 YNFKEQ. Trimming cost V 0 bases and J 4 bases; bases outside gene matches: 6. This CDR3 contains 16 residues. CDR3 sequence reads: CASSQDRGQGRYGYTF. In DNA, the CDR3 is TGTGCCAGCAGCCAAGACCGTGGACAGGGGCGCTATGGCTACACCTTC.

The CDR3 DNA is TGTGCCAGCAGCCCGCTAGCGGGAGGTTTTGGTGCCTCTGTGACGCAGTATTTT. Protein sequence: CASSPLAGGFGASVTQYF. The chain has TRBV7-9 and TRBJ2-3, with TRBD2 matching 11 bases. The CDR3 spans 18 residues. V trimming: 5 bases; J trimming: 9 bases; junction bases outside the gene matches: 19. Germline assignment: CDR1 SEHNR and CDR2 FQNEAQ (reference sequence).

The chain recombines TRBV7-9 with TRBJ1-3, with a tentative D call TRBD1 (6 bases). The germline V and J ends were trimmed by 5 bases and 4 bases, with 9 bases remaining between them. CDR1 and CDR2 from the germline V gene are SEHNR and FQNEAQ (reference sequence). There are 13 residues in the CDR3. For the CDR3, the DNA is TGTGCCAGCAGCCCAGGGGTCGGAAACACCATATATTTT. Its translation: CASSPGVGNTIYF. Full variable domain (remainder filled in from reference TRBV7-9 and TRBJ1-3): DTGVSQNPRHKITKRGQNVTFRCDPISEHNRLYWYRQTLGQGPEFLTYFQNEAQLEKSRLLSDRFSAERPKGSFSTLEIQRTEQGDSAMYLCASSPGVGNTIYFGEGSWLTVV.

V is TRBV10-3 and J is TRBJ2-7; TRBD1 matches 11 bases. Trimming at V came to 5 bases and at J to 2 bases, leaving 5 bases not matched to a gene. The germline V gene encodes CDR1 ENHRY and CDR2 SYGVKD. The CDR3 totals 15 residues. Here the CDR3 DNA reads TGTGCCATCAGTTTTGGACAGGGGGCGACCTACGAGCAGTACTTC. It is translated as CAISFGQGATYEQYF.

V usage is TRBV6-5 and J usage is TRBJ2-1; 12 bases line up with TRBD2. The CDR3 is 16 amino acids. After removal of 4 bases from V and 10 bases from J, the junction contained 11 bases not matched to a gene. Germline V gene data show CDR1 as MNHEY and CDR2 as SVGAGI. The CDR3 nucleotides read TGTGCCAGCAGTTTGGGCCGGACTAGCGGGAATCGGGAGCAGTTCTTC. As protein: CASSLGRTSGNREQFF.

Here the CDR3 DNA reads TGTGCCAGCAGTTACGGGAGGGCTGGGAACTATGGCTACACCTTC. Translated, it gives CASSYGRAGNYGYTF. V is TRBV6-6 and J is TRBJ1-2; D is unclear. The CDR3 has 15 amino acids. Germline V CDR1 and CDR2: MNHNY, SVGAGI (reference sequence). Trimming removed 2 bases at V and 2 bases at J, with 12 bases between.

The chain combines TRBV19 with TRBJ2-5, with a possible D match to TRBD1 (6 bases). Germline CDR1 is LNHDA and CDR2 is SQIVND (reference sequence). The length of the CDR3 is 13 residues. Trimming took 3 bases from V and 6 from J, leaving 11 bases between them. The CDR3 spells CASSMTGAQTQYF. CDR3 bases: TGTGCCAGTAGTATGACAGGTGCCCAGACCCAGTACTTC.

This sequence joins TRBV11-2 and TRBJ2-7, with TRBD2 matching over 12 bases. V gave up 1 base and J gave up 4 bases; unmatched junction bases: 5. The CDR3 is 16 residues long. In germline, CDR1 is SGHAT, CDR2 FQNNGV. The DNA of the CDR3 is TGTGCCAGCAGCTTAGGACTAGCGGGAGAATTGTACGAGCAGTACTTC. Protein product: CASSLGLAGELYEQYF.

The chain recombines TRBV18 with TRBJ1-5; D is ambiguous. Germline CDR1 is KGHSH and CDR2 is LQKENI. The CDR3 is made up of 13 amino acids. With 3 bases removed from V and 5 bases from J, the gap between germline ends came to 8 bases. CDR3: CASSPSGDQPQHF. In DNA, the CDR3 is TGTGCCAGCTCACCGTCCGGGGATCAGCCCCAGCATTTT. Based on the CDR3 plus reference TRBV18 and TRBJ1-5, the full variable domain is NAGVMQNPRHLVRRRGQEARLRCSPMKGHSHVYWYRQLPEEGLKFMVYLQKENIIDESGMPKERFSAEFPKEGPSILRIQQVVRGDSAAYFCASSPSGDQPQHFGDGTRLSIL.

The rearrangement uses TRBV5-6 and TRBJ1-2, with 7 bases aligning to TRBD1. V lost 4 bases and J lost 5; bases outside the gene matches: 5. Germline-derived CDR1 and CDR2 are SGHDT and YYEEEE. The CDR3 extends over 13 amino acids. The CDR3 region has the DNA TGTGCCAGCAGCCTAGACAGGGCGTATGGCTACACCTTC. This codes for CASSLDRAYGYTF.

CDR3 region: CASSLTGGAHVGGYTF. The CDR3 DNA reads as TGTGCCAGCAGTTTGACAGGGGGCGCACACGTCGGTGGCTACACCTTC. The chain employs TRBV6-5 and TRBJ1-2; 10 positions match TRBD1. After removal of 4 bases from V and 7 bases from J, the junction contained 12 bases not matched to a gene. Germline values: CDR1 MNHEY, CDR2 SVGAGI. The CDR3 is made up of 16 amino acids.

The chain has TRBV5-1 and TRBJ2-3, with 8 bases matching TRBD2. Germline CDR1 and CDR2: SGHRS and YFSETQ. The J segment lost 3 bases and the V segment lost 2 bases, leaving 5 bases of the junction unmatched. This CDR3 region has 15 residues. The CDR3 sequence is CASSFTAGGTDTQYF. The DNA for the CDR3 is TGCGCCAGCAGCTTTACGGCGGGAGGAACAGATACGCAGTATTTT.

In the case of this clone: The junction departs from germline at one end; a sequencing error may be responsible. The CDR3 loop is CASSLGMGPSNF. DNA of the CDR3: TGTGCCAGCAGCTTAGGGATGGGGCCAAGTAATTTC. This chain joins TRBV7-9 and TRBJ2-7, with D possibly matching TRBD1 (5 bases). This CDR3 spans 12 amino acids. Germline-derived CDR1 and CDR2 are SEHNR and FQNEAQ (reference sequence).

V and J are TRBV2 and TRBJ2-7, with D hard to call. The CDR3 runs 13 residues. The V end lost 4 bases, the J end lost 7 bases, and 14 bases lay between the germline ends. Germline V gene sequence: CDR1 SNHLY, CDR2 FYNNEI. CDR3 residues: CASSGALLFEQYF. DNA for the CDR3: TGTGCCAGCAGTGGAGCCCTTTTGTTTGAGCAGTACTTC.

The gene calls are TRBV19 and TRBJ2-7, with D perhaps matching TRBD1 (5 bases). The germline CDR1 and CDR2 sequences are LNHDA and SQIVND (reference sequence). V was trimmed by 5 bases and J by 4 bases, leaving 12 bases between them. The CDR3 totals 13 residues. CDR3 protein: CASSPDILYEQYF. CDR3 nucleotides: TGTGCCAGTAGTCCGGACATTCTGTACGAGCAGTACTTC.

The J gene is TRBJ2-2, the V gene TRBV11-3; D is possibly TRBD2 (5 bases). V was shortened by 1 base and J by 5 bases, with 17 bases between the two germline ends. Germline V gene data show CDR1 as SGHNT and CDR2 as YENEEA. The CDR3 is 17 residues long. The DNA for the CDR3 is TGTGCCAGCAGCTTAGTGGGGAATGGAGGTCGGACCGGGGAGCTGTTTTTT. Protein product: CASSLVGNGGRTGELFF.

The V and J genes are TRBV11-2 and TRBJ2-1, with D hard to call. The V end lost 4 bases, the J end lost 0 bases, and 13 bases lay between the germline ends. The CDR3 is made up of 16 amino acids. Looked up from germline, CDR1 is SGHAT and CDR2 is FQNNGV. The CDR3 DNA follows: TGTGCCAGCAGCTCCCACTGGTTAGACTCCTACAATGAGCAGTTCTTC. It specifies CASSSHWLDSYNEQFF. Drawing the rest from reference TRBV11-2 and TRBJ2-1, the complete variable domain is EAGVAQSPRYKIIEKRQSVAFWCNPISGHATLYWYQQILGQGPKLLIQFQNNGVVDDSQLPKDRFSAERLKGVDSTLKIQPAKLEDSAVYLCASSSHWLDSYNEQFFGPGTRLTVL.

The chain has TRBV7-2 and TRBJ2-5; D may be TRBD2 (5 bases). The CDR3 has 16 amino acids. The V end lost 3 bases, the J end lost 5 bases, and 19 bases lay between the germline ends. Looked up from germline, CDR1 is SGHTA and CDR2 is FQGNSA. The CDR3 coding sequence is TGTGCCAGCAGCTTGTCTAGCTCACTGAGGAAGGAGACCCAGTACTTC. Residues: CASSLSSSLRKETQYF.

This clone occurred a few times. The rearrangement uses TRBV6-5 and TRBJ2-5; TRBD1 matches at 9 bases. The J call is in doubt because the DNA end fits TRBJ2-7 better. The CDR3 runs 14 residues. Germline assignment: CDR1 MNHEY and CDR2 SVGAGI. The CDR3 DNA follows: TGTGCCAGCAGGCCGACAGGGGGAAACTACGAGCAGTACTTC. Its translation: CASRPTGGNYEQYF.

This clone was seen once. The rearrangement links TRBV18 to TRBJ2-5; D is undetermined. CDR3 size: 16 residues. Trimming shortened V by 6 bases and J by 2 bases, and 19 bases separated the two germline ends. CDR1 is KGHSH, CDR2 LQKENI, per germline. This CDR3 is CASSARAPTTQETQYF. In DNA form, the CDR3 reads TGTGCCAGCTCGGCTAGAGCACCAACAACACAAGAGACCCAGTACTTC. Full variable domain (outside the CDR3, taken from reference TRBV18 and TRBJ2-5): NAGVMQNPRHLVRRRGQEARLRCSPMKGHSHVYWYRQLPEEGLKFMVYLQKENIIDESGMPKERFSAEFPKEGPSILRIQQVVRGDSAAYFCASSARAPTTQETQYFGPGTRLLVL.

This chain links TRBV27 with TRBJ2-1; D possibly corresponds to TRBD1 (6 bases). The CDR3 has 15 amino acids. V lost 8 bases, J lost 5 bases, and 19 bases lay in between. The germline gives CDR1 MNHEY, CDR2 SMNVEV (reference sequence). CDR3 DNA sequence: TGTGCCAGCGGCGGTCTGGGGGCACGAAACAATGAGCAGTTCTTC. It translates to CASGGLGARNNEQFF.

This clone was seen more than once but under ten times. This chain connects TRBV11-3 to TRBJ2-7; the D gene is possibly TRBD2 (5 bases). V was clipped by 2 bases and J by 6 bases, with 8 bases between them. The CDR3 is 12 residues long. CDR1 and CDR2 from the germline V gene are SGHNT and YENEEA. The DNA for the CDR3 is TGTGCCAGCAGCTTAACTAGAACCGAGCAGTACTTC. This translates into CASSLTRTEQYF.

The chain uses TRBV19 and TRBJ2-5; TRBD2 matches 7 bases. There are 13 residues in the CDR3. J lost 2 bases, V lost 4 bases, and 1 base had no gene match. From germline, CDR1 is LNHDA and CDR2 SQIVND (reference sequence). CDR3 sequence (DNA): TGTGCCAGTAGTACCGGGGGGCAAGAGACCCAGTACTTC. This gives the protein CASSTGGQETQYF.

The CDR3 DNA reads TGTGCCAGCAGTTACGATGTTCAGGGTAGGGGTTCACCCCTCCACTTT. It is translated as CASSYDVQGRGSPLHF. The chain combines TRBV6-5 with TRBJ1-6; maybe TRBD1 (5 bases). The germline V and J ends were trimmed by 2 bases and 9 bases, with 17 bases remaining between them. The CDR3 is made up of 16 amino acids. Germline V gives CDR1 MNHEY, CDR2 SVGAGI.

The chain combines TRBV2 with TRBJ2-5; TRBD1 matches 8 bases. The CDR3 consists of 16 residues. Losses at the gene ends were 6 bases for V and 2 bases for J; bases not matched to a gene: 11. The germline gives CDR1 SNHLY, CDR2 FYNNEI. CDR3 DNA sequence: TGTGCCAGCAGGACAGGGGTGGCAGGTTCGCAAGAGACCCAGTACTTC. The encoded protein is CASRTGVAGSQETQYF.

The J gene is TRBJ1-2, the V gene TRBV11-3; 7 bases line up with TRBD1. J gave up 9 bases and V 0 bases, and 10 bases lay outside the gene matches. CDR1 SGHNT and CDR2 YENEEA come from the germline V gene. The CDR3 has 15 residues. CDR3 sequence: CASSLDHTGAKSYTF. The DNA for the CDR3 is TGTGCCAGCAGCTTAGATCATACAGGGGCTAAGAGCTACACCTTC.